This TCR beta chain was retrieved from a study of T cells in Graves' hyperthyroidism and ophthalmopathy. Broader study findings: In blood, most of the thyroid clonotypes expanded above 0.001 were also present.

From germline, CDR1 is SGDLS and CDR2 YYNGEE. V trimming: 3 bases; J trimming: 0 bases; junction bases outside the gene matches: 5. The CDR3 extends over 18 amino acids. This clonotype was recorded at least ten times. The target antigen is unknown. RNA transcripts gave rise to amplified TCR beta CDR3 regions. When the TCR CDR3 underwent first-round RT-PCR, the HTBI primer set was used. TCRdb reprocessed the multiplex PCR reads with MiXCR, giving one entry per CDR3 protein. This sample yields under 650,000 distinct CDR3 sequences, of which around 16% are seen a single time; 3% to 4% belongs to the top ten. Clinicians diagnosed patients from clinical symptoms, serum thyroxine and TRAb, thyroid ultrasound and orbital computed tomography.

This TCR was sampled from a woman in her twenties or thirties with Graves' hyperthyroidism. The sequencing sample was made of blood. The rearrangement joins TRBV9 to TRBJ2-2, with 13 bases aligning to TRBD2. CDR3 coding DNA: TGTGCCAGCAGCGGGAGCGGGACTAGCGGGGCGAACACCGGGGAGCTGTTTTTT. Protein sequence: CASSGSGTSGANTGELFF.